This T cell receptor beta chain was profiled in a study of OX40 agonist ivuxolimab in advanced cancers. About the research overall: In this cohort, patients received ivuxolimab, an agonistic anti-OX40 (CD134) antibody. The patients received ivuxolimab by intravenous route every 2 weeks at 0.01 to 10 mg/kg. Findings and caveats of the study: Among the lowest levels of clonal expansion were found in partial responders at 0.1-3.0 mg/kg.

Comments on this clone: Its antigen is currently unknown. Within the sample, other DNA sequences also encode this same CDR3.

The CDR3 consists of 15 residues. From germline, CDR1 is LGHNA and CDR2 YNFKEQ. V was clipped by 1 base and J by 2 bases, with 10 bases between them. The protocol was immunoSEQ multiplex PCR, while the TCRdb copy is restricted to in-frame clones and leaves out a portion. The sample contains about 76,000 clones, 80% to 90% of which appear only once. This TCR came from an adult with an advanced solid tumor such as melanoma, head and neck, liver or kidney cancer. Material: CD4+ or CD8+ T cells sorted from blood, obtained in a trial of the OX40 agonist ivuxolimab. V is TRBV4-2 and J is TRBJ2-3; D perhaps matches TRBD2 (7 bases). CDR3 residues: CASSQGGGHTDTQYF. The CDR3 DNA follows: TGTGCCAGCAGCCAAGGCGGGGGCCACACAGATACGCAGTATTTT.